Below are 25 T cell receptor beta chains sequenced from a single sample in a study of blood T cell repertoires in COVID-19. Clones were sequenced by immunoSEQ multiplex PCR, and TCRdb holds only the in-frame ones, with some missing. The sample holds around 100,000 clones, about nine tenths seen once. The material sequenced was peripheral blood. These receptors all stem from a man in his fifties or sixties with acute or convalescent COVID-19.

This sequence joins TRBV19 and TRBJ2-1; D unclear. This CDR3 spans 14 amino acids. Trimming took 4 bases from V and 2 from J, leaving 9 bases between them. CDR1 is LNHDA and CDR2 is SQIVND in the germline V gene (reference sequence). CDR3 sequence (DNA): TGTGCCAGTAGTAGCCCAGATACCTACAATGAGCAGTTCTTC. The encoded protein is CASSSPDTYNEQFF.

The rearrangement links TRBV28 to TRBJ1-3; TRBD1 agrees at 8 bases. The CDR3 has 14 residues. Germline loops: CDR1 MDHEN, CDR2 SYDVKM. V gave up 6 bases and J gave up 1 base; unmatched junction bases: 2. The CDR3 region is CASSRTGSGNTIYF. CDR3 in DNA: TGTGCCAGCAGCCGGACAGGGTCTGGAAACACCATATATTTT.

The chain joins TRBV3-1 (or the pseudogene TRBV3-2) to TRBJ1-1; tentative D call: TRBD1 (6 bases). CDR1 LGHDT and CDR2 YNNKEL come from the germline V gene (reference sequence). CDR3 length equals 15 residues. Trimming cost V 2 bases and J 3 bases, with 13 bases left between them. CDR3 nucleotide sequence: TGTGCCAGCAGCCAATGGTCGCGGGGGCACACTGAAGCTTTCTTT. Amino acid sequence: CASSQWSRGHTEAFF.

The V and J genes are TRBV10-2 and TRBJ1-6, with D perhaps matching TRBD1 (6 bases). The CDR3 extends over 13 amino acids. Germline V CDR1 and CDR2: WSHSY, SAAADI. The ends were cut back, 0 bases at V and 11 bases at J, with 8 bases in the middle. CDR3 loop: CASSESGATPLHF. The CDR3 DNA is TGCGCCAGCAGTGAGTCGGGGGCTACACCCCTCCACTTT.

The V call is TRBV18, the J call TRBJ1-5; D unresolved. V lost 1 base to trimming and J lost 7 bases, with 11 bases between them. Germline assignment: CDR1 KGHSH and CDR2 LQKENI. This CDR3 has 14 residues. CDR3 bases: TGTGCCAGCTCACCACGCGGGTGGTGGCAGCCCCAGCATTTT. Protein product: CASSPRGWWQPQHF. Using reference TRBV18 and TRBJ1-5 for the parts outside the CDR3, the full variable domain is NAGVMQNPRHLVRRRGQEARLRCSPMKGHSHVYWYRQLPEEGLKFMVYLQKENIIDESGMPKERFSAEFPKEGPSILRIQQVVRGDSAAYFCASSPRGWWQPQHFGDGTRLSIL.

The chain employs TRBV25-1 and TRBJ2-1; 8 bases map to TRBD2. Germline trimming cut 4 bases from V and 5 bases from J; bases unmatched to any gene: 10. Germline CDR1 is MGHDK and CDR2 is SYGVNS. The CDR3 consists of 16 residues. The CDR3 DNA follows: TGTGCCAGCAGTGTAGGTTCCGGGACTAGGGACAATGAGCAGTTCTTC. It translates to CASSVGSGTRDNEQFF.

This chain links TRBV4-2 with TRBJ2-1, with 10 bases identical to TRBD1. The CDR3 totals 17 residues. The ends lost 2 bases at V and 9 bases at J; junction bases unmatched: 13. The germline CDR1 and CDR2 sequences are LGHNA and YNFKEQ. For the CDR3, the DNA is TGTGCCAGCAGCCAATTTAAACCCGGGACAGGGGCGGGTGAGCAGTTCTTC. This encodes CASSQFKPGTGAGEQFF.

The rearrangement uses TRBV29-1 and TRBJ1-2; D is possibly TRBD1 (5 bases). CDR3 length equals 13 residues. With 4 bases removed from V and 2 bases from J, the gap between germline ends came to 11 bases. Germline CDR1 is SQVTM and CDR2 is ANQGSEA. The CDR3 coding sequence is TGCAGCGTTGTAGGAGGGGTCAACTATGGCTACACCTTC. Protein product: CSVVGGVNYGYTF. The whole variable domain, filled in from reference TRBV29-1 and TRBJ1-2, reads SAVISQKPSRDICQRGTSLTIQCQVDSQVTMMFWYRQQPGQSLTLIATANQGSEATYESGFVIDKFPISRPNLTFSTLTVSNMSPEDSSIYLCSVVGGVNYGYTFGSGTRLTVV.

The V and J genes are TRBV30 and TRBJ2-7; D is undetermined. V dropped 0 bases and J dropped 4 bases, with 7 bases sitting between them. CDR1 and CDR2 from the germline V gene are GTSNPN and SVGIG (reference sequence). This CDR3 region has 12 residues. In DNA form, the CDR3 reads TGTGCCTGGAGTGTATTCGGGTACGAGCAGTACTTC. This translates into CAWSVFGYEQYF.

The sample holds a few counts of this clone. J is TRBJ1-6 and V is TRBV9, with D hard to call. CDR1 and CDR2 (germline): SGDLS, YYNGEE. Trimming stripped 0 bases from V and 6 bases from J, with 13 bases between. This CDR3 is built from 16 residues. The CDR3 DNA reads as TGTGCCAGCAGCGTAGGTGACACATCCCTTAATTCACCCCTCCACTTT. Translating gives CASSVGDTSLNSPLHF.

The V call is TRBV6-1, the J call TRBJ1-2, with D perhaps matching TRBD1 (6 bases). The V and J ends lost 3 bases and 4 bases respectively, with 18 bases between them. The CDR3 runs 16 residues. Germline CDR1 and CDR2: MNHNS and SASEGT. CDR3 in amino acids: CASSEGFRGAGYGYTF. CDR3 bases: TGTGCCAGCAGTGAGGGGTTCCGGGGGGCCGGCTATGGCTACACCTTC.

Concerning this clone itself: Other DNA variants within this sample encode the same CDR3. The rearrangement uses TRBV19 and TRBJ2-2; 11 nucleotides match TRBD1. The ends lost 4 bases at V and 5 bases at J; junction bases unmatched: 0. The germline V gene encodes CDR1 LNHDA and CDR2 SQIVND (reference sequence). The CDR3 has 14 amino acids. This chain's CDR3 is CASSRDRGTGELFF. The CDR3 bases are TGTGCCAGTAGTAGGGACAGGGGGACCGGGGAGCTGTTTTTT.

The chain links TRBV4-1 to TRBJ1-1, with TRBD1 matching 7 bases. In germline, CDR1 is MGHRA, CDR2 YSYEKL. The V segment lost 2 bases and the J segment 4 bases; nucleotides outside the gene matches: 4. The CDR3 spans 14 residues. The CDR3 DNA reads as TGCGCCAGCAGCCAACCAGGGGGACTCACTGAAGCTTTCTTT. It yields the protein CASSQPGGLTEAFF.

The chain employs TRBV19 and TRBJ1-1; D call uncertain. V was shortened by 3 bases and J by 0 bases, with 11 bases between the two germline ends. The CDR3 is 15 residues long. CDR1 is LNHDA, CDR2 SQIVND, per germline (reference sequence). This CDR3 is CASSMLGRLNTEAFF. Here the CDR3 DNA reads TGTGCCAGTAGTATGCTGGGCAGATTGAACACTGAAGCTTTCTTT.

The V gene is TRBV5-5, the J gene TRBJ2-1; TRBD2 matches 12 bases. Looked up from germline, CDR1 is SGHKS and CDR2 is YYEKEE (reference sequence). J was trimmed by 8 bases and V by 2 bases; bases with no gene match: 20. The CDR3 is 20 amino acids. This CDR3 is CASSFYPVLMTSGSSHEQFF. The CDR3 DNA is TGTGCCAGCAGCTTCTACCCGGTCCTAATGACTAGCGGGAGTTCTCATGAGCAGTTCTTC.

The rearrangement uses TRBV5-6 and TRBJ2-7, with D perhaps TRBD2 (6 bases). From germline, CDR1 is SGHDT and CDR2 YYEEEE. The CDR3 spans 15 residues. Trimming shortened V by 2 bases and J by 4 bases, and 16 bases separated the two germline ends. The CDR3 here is CASSFLGGIGYEQYF. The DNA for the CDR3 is TGTGCCAGCAGCTTTCTTGGAGGGATTGGGTACGAGCAGTACTTC.

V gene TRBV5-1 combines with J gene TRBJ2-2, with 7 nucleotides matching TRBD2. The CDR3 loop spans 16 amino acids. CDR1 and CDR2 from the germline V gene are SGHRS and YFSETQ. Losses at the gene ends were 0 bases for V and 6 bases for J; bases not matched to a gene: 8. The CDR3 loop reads CASSLDGSGHAGELFF. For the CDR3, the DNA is TGCGCCAGCAGCTTGGATGGTAGCGGGCATGCCGGGGAGCTGTTTTTT.

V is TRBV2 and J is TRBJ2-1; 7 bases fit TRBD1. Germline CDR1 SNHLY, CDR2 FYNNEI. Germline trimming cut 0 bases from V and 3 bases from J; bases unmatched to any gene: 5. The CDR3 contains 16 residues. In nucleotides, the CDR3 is TGTGCCAGCAGTGAAGCTAGGGGGCTAAACTACAATGAGCAGTTCTTC. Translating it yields CASSEARGLNYNEQFF.

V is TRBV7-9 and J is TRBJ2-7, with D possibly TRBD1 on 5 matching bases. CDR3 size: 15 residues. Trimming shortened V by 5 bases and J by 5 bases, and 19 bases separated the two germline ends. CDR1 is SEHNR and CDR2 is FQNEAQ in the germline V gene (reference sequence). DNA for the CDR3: TGTGCCAGCAGCGTGGTTGGGGCAGGACGGGACGAGCAGTACTTC. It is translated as CASSVVGAGRDEQYF.

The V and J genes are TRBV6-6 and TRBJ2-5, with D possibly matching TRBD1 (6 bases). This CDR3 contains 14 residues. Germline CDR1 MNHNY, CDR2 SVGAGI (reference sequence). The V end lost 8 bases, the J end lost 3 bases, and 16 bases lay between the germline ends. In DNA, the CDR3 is TGTGCCAGCGGGGGCATCCGAGGGGAAGAGACCCAGTACTTC. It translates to CASGGIRGEETQYF.

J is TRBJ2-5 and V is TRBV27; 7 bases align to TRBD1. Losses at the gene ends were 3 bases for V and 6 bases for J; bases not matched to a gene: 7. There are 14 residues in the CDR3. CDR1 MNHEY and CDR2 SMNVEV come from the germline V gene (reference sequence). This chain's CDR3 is CASSLERGLKTQYF. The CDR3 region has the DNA TGTGCCAGCAGTTTGGAGAGGGGGCTGAAGACCCAGTACTTC.

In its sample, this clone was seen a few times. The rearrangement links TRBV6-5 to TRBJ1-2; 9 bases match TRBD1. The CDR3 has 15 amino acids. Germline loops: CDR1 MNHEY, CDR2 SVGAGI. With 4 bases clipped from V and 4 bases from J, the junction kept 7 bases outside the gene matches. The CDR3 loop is CASSSGQGTAYGYTF. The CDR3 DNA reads TGTGCCAGCAGTTCCGGACAGGGGACCGCCTATGGCTACACCTTC.

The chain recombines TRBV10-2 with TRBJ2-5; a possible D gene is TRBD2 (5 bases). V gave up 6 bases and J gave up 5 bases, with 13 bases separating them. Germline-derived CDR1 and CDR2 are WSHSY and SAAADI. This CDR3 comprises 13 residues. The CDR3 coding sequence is TGCGCCAGCAGCGATACTATAGCGGAGACCCAGTACTTC. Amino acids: CASSDTIAETQYF.

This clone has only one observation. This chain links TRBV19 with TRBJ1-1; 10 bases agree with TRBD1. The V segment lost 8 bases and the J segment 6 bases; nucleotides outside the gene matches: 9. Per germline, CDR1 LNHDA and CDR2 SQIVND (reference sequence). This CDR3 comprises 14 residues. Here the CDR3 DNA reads TGTGCCAGTTATTCGACAGGGGGCTTCGCTGAAGCTTTCTTT. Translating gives CASYSTGGFAEAFF. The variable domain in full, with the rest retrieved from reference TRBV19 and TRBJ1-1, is DGGITQSPKYLFRKEGQNVTLSCEQNLNHDAMYWYRQDPGQGLRLIYYSQIVNDFQKGDIAEGYSVSREKKESFPLTVTSAQKNPTAFYLCASYSTGGFAEAFFGQGTRLTVV.

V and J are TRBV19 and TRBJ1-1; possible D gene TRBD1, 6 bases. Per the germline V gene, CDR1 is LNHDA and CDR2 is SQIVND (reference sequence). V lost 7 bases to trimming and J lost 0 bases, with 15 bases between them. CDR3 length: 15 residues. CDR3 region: CASTSQGLLNTEAFF. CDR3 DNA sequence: TGTGCCAGTACCTCACAGGGTTTATTGAACACTGAAGCTTTCTTT.